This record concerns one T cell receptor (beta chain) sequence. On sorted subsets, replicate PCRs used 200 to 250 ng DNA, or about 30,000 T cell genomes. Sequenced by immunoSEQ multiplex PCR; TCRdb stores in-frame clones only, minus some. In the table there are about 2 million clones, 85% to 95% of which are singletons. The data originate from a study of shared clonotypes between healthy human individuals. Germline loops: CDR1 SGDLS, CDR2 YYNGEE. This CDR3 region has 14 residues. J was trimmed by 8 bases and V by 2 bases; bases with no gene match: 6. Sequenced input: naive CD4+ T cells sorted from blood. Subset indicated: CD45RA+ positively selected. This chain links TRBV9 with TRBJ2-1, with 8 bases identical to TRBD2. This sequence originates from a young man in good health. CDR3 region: CASSVSGSSYEQFF. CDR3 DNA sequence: TGTGCCAGCAGCGTGAGCGGGAGTTCGTATGAGCAGTTCTTC.